The entry below describes one T cell receptor beta chain. This clonotype was observed a few times. No cognate antigen has been identified for it. Base qualities are missing; no much larger clone stands one base away. The data originate from a study of regulatory T cells in long-lasting Graves disease (dated by TCRdb to 2020 to 2022). Background for the entire study: Patients with newly diagnosed Graves' disease had been on antithyroid drugs for under 3 months. Patients with persistent Graves' disease were compared with patients with newly diagnosed Graves' disease using TCR sequencing and RNA sequencing of peripheral blood. A total of some 33 samples were covered by TCR sequencing, comprising approximately 13 persistent and around 20 newly diagnosed Graves' disease patients. The study was registered as a clinical trial and conducted in China. Here is what the overall study found, with its caveats: Peripheral blood alone was examined, since thyroid tissue, which constituted the primary lesion, could not be accessed. Compared with newly diagnosed patients, persistent Graves' disease patients had lower TCR Shannon entropy and fewer highly expanded clones, which suggests clonal expansion. Preferential use of TRBV28, TRBJ1-2 and TRBJ2-5 was observed in persistent disease, whereas TRBV20-1 and TRBJ2-1 were favored in newly diagnosed disease. The authors noted that the small sample size was a limitation that may lower accuracy. Sequencing and analysis were limited to the TCR beta chain. More public clonotypes were shared among persistent patients (2,741) than among newly diagnosed patients (966).

Library generation was performed with multiplex PCR. The sequencing machine was an Illumina HiSeq 4000. To build TCR beta libraries, CDR3 regions were amplified by Arm-PCR using iRepertoire HTBI primers. Before sequencing, the PCR products underwent gel purification. For the original study's pipeline: Gene usage analysis of CDR3 amino acid clonotypes relied on the 55 to 80 TRBV and around 13 TRBJ segments identified across samples. COPE and FqMerger were used to merge filtered high-quality paired reads into contigs. Contigs were aligned with BLAST to IMGT TRBV, TRBD and TRBJ reference genes, and CDR3 was defined per IMGT. Any clonotype with a frequency above 0.1% was counted as a highly expanded clone. Shannon entropy was used to measure repertoire diversity, and the Gini coefficient was used to measure V-J evenness. Public clonotypes were defined as clonotypes shared by more than one individual. The public reads were run again by TCRdb, first through fastp at Q25 and then through MiXCR, and only productive beta chains were kept. Each entry merges the rows of one CDR3 protein and shows their most common DNA and genes. The V and J calls and clone size come from TCRdb's table, not from the authors' own analysis. This sample gives more than 450,000 distinct CDR3 sequences in total; around 15% of them show up just once. The biggest ten clones account for more than 10% of the sample.

The CDR3 numbers 20 residues from cysteine through phenylalanine. The retained sequence is limited to the CDR3, 60 bases, with the frame set at the first base. CDR1 and CDR2, per the germline V gene, are SGHRS and YFSETQ. Ends trimmed: V by 3 bases, J by 0 bases; bases unmatched to a gene: 11. Taken with the paper, the label for time point translates to: newly diagnosed GD, antithyroid drugs for less than 3 months. RNA was extracted from PBMCs in TRIzol for both TCR sequencing and RNA sequencing. The diagnosis of Graves' disease was made according to American Thyroid Association guidelines. Patients were recruited from an endocrinology department in Xi'an, China. From each patient, 8 to 10 milliliters of peripheral blood was collected into an EDTA anticoagulant tube. PBMCs were isolated by Ficoll Paque Plus density gradient separation without further T cell sorting. An Agilent 2100 Bioanalyzer and agarose gel were used to check RNA quality, while a NanoDrop 2000 measured RNA concentration.

These data are also associated with another study on T cells in Graves' hyperthyroidism and ophthalmopathy. As that second paper reports: Graves' hyperthyroidism was defined as stable when no progression to ophthalmopathy occurred over 18 months of follow-up. Hyperthyroidism patients were newly diagnosed, had a disease duration of under 2 months, and were aged 18 to 65 years. Any patient with an uncontrolled infection, another autoimmune disease, pregnancy or lactation was excluded. Diagnoses were established on the basis of clinical symptoms, serum thyroxine and TRAb, thyroid ultrasound, and orbital computed tomography. A first-round RT-PCR of the TCR CDR3 used the HTBI primer set with the Qiagen OneStep RT-PCR kit. Most expanded thyroid clonotypes (frequency above 0.001) were also detected in blood, suggesting blood repertoires may reflect thyroid immune responses. A model built on a 13 V-J signature distinguished ophthalmopathy from stable hyperthyroidism, reaching roughly 88% sensitivity and around 81% specificity in cross-validation and 80%/75% in testing. In validation, progression to ophthalmopathy was predicted by the model with 65% to 71% sensitivity and around 76% specificity, a median of roughly six months before onset. A discovery cohort of about a hundred patients, approximately 45 with Graves' ophthalmopathy and under 60 with stable Graves' hyperthyroidism, was used to find distinguishing TCR V-J signatures. Whether ophthalmopathy could be predicted prospectively was tested in an independent validation cohort made up of under 20 hyperthyroidism patients plus 17 patients who later progressed to ophthalmopathy. For training and testing, the 100 or so patients in the discovery cohort were randomly divided in a 7:3 ratio. In addition, the study compared T-cell repertoires in thyroid tissue and in blood from 6 or 7 Graves' hyperthyroidism patients. Following sampling, methimazole starting at 30 mg daily was given to hyperthyroidism patients, and high-dose intravenous methylprednisolone was given to ophthalmopathy patients. The libraries were constructed in a second round of multiplex PCR and then size-selected and purified. The libraries were sequenced on an Illumina HiSeq2000 using paired-end 100 bp reads. SOAPnuke was used to process the raw data, removing reads that contained adapters or uncalled bases, had a mean Phred below 15, or lacked an exact match to the constant primer or identifier. High-quality paired reads were merged with COPE v1.2.5, and unique nucleotide sequences were defined as clonotypes. MiTCR v1.1 was used to align clonotypes to the IMGT TRBV, TRBD and TRBJ reference segments. Only V-J combinations with frequency above 0.0001, covering about 99% of repertoires, were analysed. The TCS score was defined as the ratio of F50 (clonal expansion) to E x V (chaos), calculated using BLOSUM62-based TCRdist between CDR3 peptides within each V-J. Welch's t-statistics and random forest reduced roughly 540 V-J features to 13, which were used in a naive Bayes classifier (R e1071). Sample size was not statistically predetermined, and blinding of investigators to group allocation was not performed. According to the paper, TCR Vbeta CDR3 sequencing was carried out on around 140 peripheral blood samples, which came from fewer than 50 ophthalmopathy, about 75 hyperthyroidism and roughly 17 progressor patients.

The TCR comes from a man aged 35-49 years with Graves disease. Donor details come from another sample of the same person, matched by shared clones. Recombination joined TRBV5-1 with TRBJ2-1; 14 bases in the middle match TRBD2. The sequenced sample was peripheral blood mononuclear cells (PBMCs), obtained at new diagnosis, from a patient treated with antithyroid drugs. This receptor has the CDR3 CASSWNPGLAGASSYNEQFF. Read as DNA, the sequence is TGCGCCAGCAGCTGGAACCCGGGACTAGCGGGAGCCAGCTCCTACAATGAGCAGTTCTTC.